The 31 T cell receptor beta chains below were found in one sample sequenced in a study of blood T cell repertoires in COVID-19. TCRdb keeps only in-frame clones here, not all; method: immunoSEQ multiplex PCR. The sample lists under 95,000 clones, approximately 90% occurring once. The sequenced material came from peripheral blood. The receptors here all came from a woman in her forties or fifties in a cohort sampled during active COVID-19.

The count of this clone is one. The chain couples TRBV25-1 to TRBJ1-1; possibly TRBD1 for D (5 bases). This CDR3 is 11 amino acids long. Germline CDR1 reads MGHDK; CDR2 reads SYGVNS. Trimming cost V 3 bases and J 8 bases, with 7 bases left between them. CDR3 coding DNA: TGTGCCAGCAGTGACCGACAGGAAGCTTTCTTT. Encoded protein: CASSDRQEAFF.

This sequence joins TRBV7-3 and TRBJ2-1, with 14 bases that match TRBD2. CDR3 length equals 14 residues. The V gene's germline CDR1 is SGHTA and CDR2 FQGTGA. With 5 bases clipped from V and 14 bases from J, the junction kept 8 bases outside the gene matches. CDR3 amino acids: CASSLGLAGGEKFF. The CDR3 bases are TGTGCCAGCAGCCTCGGACTAGCGGGAGGCGAGAAGTTCTTC.

J is TRBJ2-7 and V is TRBV9; no firm D call. V shed 0 bases and J shed 4 bases, with 20 bases lying between them. Per germline, CDR1 SGDLS and CDR2 YYNGEE. CDR3 length equals 17 residues. CDR3 amino acids: CASSVGPGLPSTYEQYF. In DNA form, the CDR3 reads TGTGCCAGCAGCGTAGGCCCAGGCCTCCCATCTACGTACGAGCAGTACTTC.

This clone has only one observation. CDR3 bases: TGTGCCAGCAGTGAGTCCAGCTACGAGCAGTACTTC. It specifies CASSESSYEQYF. The V gene is TRBV6-1, the J gene TRBJ2-7; D uncertain. V dropped 3 bases and J dropped 3 bases, with 6 bases sitting between them. The V gene's germline CDR1 is MNHNS and CDR2 SASEGT. This CDR3 region has 12 residues.

The chain joins TRBV11-3 to TRBJ2-7; 8 positions agree with TRBD2. The CDR3 is made up of 15 amino acids. CDR1 SGHNT and CDR2 YENEEA come from the germline V gene. The trim removed 5 bases at V and 2 bases at J, leaving 8 bases unmatched. Here the CDR3 reads CASSPPSGRTYEQYF. CDR3 DNA sequence: TGTGCCAGCAGCCCCCCTAGCGGGCGAACCTACGAGCAGTACTTC.

The chain employs TRBV7-9 and TRBJ2-5; 7 nucleotides align to TRBD1. Germline assignment: CDR1 SEHNR and CDR2 FQNEAQ (reference sequence). The CDR3 consists of 13 residues. The V and J ends lost 3 bases and 4 bases, in that order; junction bases with no gene match: 2. The CDR3 sequence: CASSLRGRETQYF. The CDR3 bases are TGTGCCAGCAGCTTGAGGGGGCGAGAGACCCAGTACTTC.

The CDR3 sequence: CASSRNPGQGYGNTIYF. CDR3 nucleotides: TGTGCCAGCTCACGCAATCCGGGACAGGGTTACGGAAACACCATATATTTT. The chain joins TRBV18 to TRBJ1-3; 9 nucleotides align to TRBD1. This CDR3 has 17 amino acids. Germline CDR1 and CDR2: KGHSH and LQKENI. The V gene end was trimmed by 4 bases and the J gene end by 4 bases; junction bases not matched to a gene: 11.

The chain couples TRBV12-5 to TRBJ2-7; TRBD2 matches at 12 bases. CDR3 length: 15 amino acids. V lost 2 bases to trimming and J lost 3 bases; unmatched junction nucleotides: 2. CDR1 LGHNT and CDR2 FRNRAP come from the germline V gene. The chain's CDR3 is CASGLRLAGVYEQYF. The CDR3 DNA is TGTGCTAGTGGTTTGAGACTAGCGGGAGTCTACGAGCAGTACTTC. Based on the CDR3 plus reference TRBV12-5 and TRBJ2-7, the full variable domain is DARVTQTPRHKVTEMGQEVTMRCQPILGHNTVFWYRQTMMQGLELLAYFRNRAPLDDSGMPKDRFSAEMPDATLATLKIQPSEPRDSAVYFCASGLRLAGVYEQYFGPGTRLTVT.

This clone occurred a few times. The chain uses TRBV5-1 and TRBJ2-4; D is unresolved. V lost 0 bases to trimming and J lost 0 bases, with 10 bases between them. Germline CDR1 SGHRS, CDR2 YFSETQ. This CDR3 contains 16 residues. CDR3 in amino acids: CASSLGSDQAKNIQYF. CDR3 DNA sequence: TGCGCCAGCAGCTTGGGCAGCGATCAAGCCAAAAACATTCAGTACTTC.

This clone has a single count. This chain links TRBV11-2 with TRBJ2-1; TRBD2 matches at 9 bases. This CDR3 is built from 16 residues. J gave up 6 bases and V 1 base, and 7 bases lay outside the gene matches. Germline CDR1 is SGHAT and CDR2 is FQNNGV. As DNA, the CDR3 is TGTGCCAGCAGCTTAGCGGCGGGAGGGCCCATCAATGAGCAGTTCTTC. Its translation is CASSLAAGGPINEQFF.

J is TRBJ2-5 and V is TRBV5-1, with 7 bases that match TRBD2. With 1 base clipped from V and 2 bases from J, the junction kept 2 bases outside the gene matches. The CDR3 spans 14 residues. CDR1 SGHRS and CDR2 YFSETQ come from the germline V gene. The CDR3: CASSLFSGQETQYF. CDR3 nucleotide sequence: TGCGCCAGCAGCTTGTTTAGCGGGCAAGAGACCCAGTACTTC.

The CDR3 nucleotides are TGCGCCAGCAGTGCCGGACAGGCCTCGGATACGCAGTATTTT. It specifies CASSAGQASDTQYF. This chain connects TRBV10-1 to TRBJ2-3; 7 bases are a match to TRBD1. This CDR3 is 14 amino acids long. CDR1 WNHNN and CDR2 SYGVQD come from the germline V gene (reference sequence). Unmatched junction bases numbered 7, after V lost 4 bases and J lost 6 bases.

CDR3 loop: CASSPTSGLETQYF. The CDR3 coding sequence is TGTGCCAGCAGCCCCACTTCAGGGTTGGAGACCCAGTACTTC. The chain combines TRBV7-3 with TRBJ2-5; perhaps TRBD1 as D (5 bases). Per the germline V gene, CDR1 is SGHTA and CDR2 is FQGTGA. CDR3 length: 14 amino acids. Between the trimmed V and J ends, which lost 5 bases and 5 bases, there was a span of 15 bases.

This chain links TRBV12-3 or TRBV12-4 with TRBJ2-1, with 8 positions matching TRBD1. CDR3 size: 12 residues. V lost 9 bases, J lost 6 bases, and 4 bases stayed unmatched. CDR3 region: CASGQGGNEQFF. In DNA, the CDR3 is TGTGCCAGTGGACAGGGCGGCAATGAGCAGTTCTTC.

The genes are TRBV7-9 and TRBJ2-5; D is perhaps TRBD1 (6 bases). This CDR3 spans 15 amino acids. Trimming took 0 bases from V and 2 from J, leaving 10 bases between them. Germline CDR1 and CDR2: SEHNR and FQNEAQ (reference sequence). CDR3 region: CASSLALGGQETQYF. The CDR3, as DNA: TGTGCCAGCAGCTTAGCCCTAGGGGGACAAGAGACCCAGTACTTC.

The chain combines TRBV6-6 with TRBJ2-1; 8 positions agree with TRBD1. Germline-derived CDR1 and CDR2 are MNHNY and SVGAGI (reference sequence). The CDR3 has 14 amino acids. Unmatched junction bases numbered 5, after V lost 4 bases and J lost 6 bases. In DNA form, the CDR3 reads TGTGCCAGCAGTTCCAGGGGGCCCAGCAATGAGCAGTTCTTC. Translation: CASSSRGPSNEQFF.

The chain combines TRBV2 with TRBJ2-7, with TRBD2 matching over 9 bases. The V segment lost 3 bases and the J segment 7 bases; nucleotides outside the gene matches: 10. CDR3 length equals 15 residues. Germline V lookup: CDR1 SNHLY, CDR2 FYNNEI. CDR3 protein: CASSESAGGRGEQYF. CDR3 bases: TGTGCCAGCAGTGAGAGTGCGGGAGGGCGAGGGGAGCAGTACTTC.

V usage is TRBV3-1 (or the pseudogene TRBV3-2) and J usage is TRBJ1-1; tentatively, D is TRBD1 (5 bases). The germline CDR1 and CDR2 sequences are LGHDT and YNNKEL (reference sequence). The CDR3 runs 15 residues. Trimming took 4 bases from V and 2 from J, leaving 14 bases between them. CDR3 protein: CASSLDSAFNTEAFF. CDR3 DNA sequence: TGTGCCAGCAGCCTAGACAGTGCTTTTAACACTGAAGCTTTCTTT.

This clone was seen only once. V gene TRBV2 combines with J gene TRBJ1-6; TRBD1 might be the D (5 bases). Looked up from germline, CDR1 is SNHLY and CDR2 is FYNNEI. V dropped 9 bases and J dropped 7 bases, with 10 bases sitting between them. The CDR3 has 12 amino acids. This CDR3 is CASSGNNSPLHF. CDR3 sequence (DNA): TGTGCCAGTTCAGGGAACAATTCACCCCTCCACTTT.

The chain combines TRBV5-1 with TRBJ1-3; TRBD1 might be the D (5 bases). The germline V and J ends were trimmed by 4 bases and 1 base, with 9 bases remaining between them. Germline CDR1 reads SGHRS; CDR2 reads YFSETQ. CDR3 length equals 14 residues. The CDR3 here is CASSAQGSGNTIYF. CDR3 nucleotides: TGCGCCAGCAGCGCCCAGGGTTCTGGAAACACCATATATTTT.

This chain uses TRBV11-2 with TRBJ2-1, with a tentative D call TRBD1 (6 bases). Per the germline V gene, CDR1 is SGHAT and CDR2 is FQNNGV. V lost 5 bases and J 9 bases, leaving 20 bases between the germline ends. The CDR3 extends over 15 amino acids. CDR3 sequence: CASSDRDTGRGEQFF. The CDR3 DNA follows: TGTGCCAGCAGCGACCGGGACACCGGACGGGGTGAGCAGTTCTTC.

The J gene is TRBJ2-3, the V gene TRBV10-3, with D tentatively TRBD1 (6 bases). V was cut by 6 bases and J by 4 bases, with 20 bases left in between. In germline, CDR1 is ENHRY, CDR2 SYGVKD. This CDR3 spans 16 amino acids. CDR3 sequence (DNA): TGTGCCATCAGACAGGGCAGGGTATTAGGCGCAGATACGCAGTATTTT. This sequence encodes CAIRQGRVLGADTQYF.

The chain combines TRBV5-1 with TRBJ2-5; 8 positions match TRBD2. The CDR3 extends over 16 amino acids. Germline CDR1 SGHRS, CDR2 YFSETQ. After removal of 0 bases from V and 3 bases from J, the junction contained 7 bases not matched to a gene. The chain's CDR3 is CASSLAGGAVEETQYF. CDR3 DNA: TGCGCCAGCAGCTTGGCGGGGGGGGCCGTTGAAGAGACCCAGTACTTC.

The V call is TRBV5-1, the J call TRBJ2-1; a possible D gene is TRBD1 (5 bases). V was trimmed by 5 bases and J by 7 bases, leaving 13 bases between them. The CDR3 is 13 residues long. Germline lookup yields CDR1 SGHRS and CDR2 YFSETQ. The CDR3 sequence: CASSSDNGNEQFF. The DNA for the CDR3 is TGCGCCAGCAGTTCGGACAATGGGAATGAGCAGTTCTTC. The complete variable domain, with remaining parts taken from reference TRBV5-1 and TRBJ2-1, reads KAGVTQTPRYLIKTRGQQVTLSCSPISGHRSVSWYQQTPGQGLQFLFEYFSETQRNKGNFPGRFSGRQFSNSRSEMNVSTLELGDSALYLCASSSDNGNEQFFGPGTRLTVL.

The chain employs TRBV4-2 and TRBJ2-3; TRBD2 agrees at 12 bases. This CDR3 comprises 16 residues. Germline values: CDR1 LGHNA, CDR2 YNFKEQ. V lost 4 bases to trimming and J lost 2 bases; unmatched junction nucleotides: 4. CDR3 protein: CASSLRTSGATDTQYF. The CDR3 nucleotides are TGTGCCAGCAGCCTCCGGACTAGCGGGGCCACAGATACGCAGTATTTT.

This clone was seen only once. The V and J genes are TRBV28 and TRBJ2-2; TRBD1 matches 8 bases. Germline loops: CDR1 MDHEN, CDR2 SYDVKM. J lost 5 bases, V lost 2 bases, and 19 bases had no gene match. This CDR3 is 20 amino acids long. This chain's CDR3 is CASSLVSRSLIDRGTGELFF. The CDR3 coding sequence is TGTGCCAGCAGTTTAGTTTCCCGGTCCCTAATCGACAGGGGAACCGGGGAGCTGTTTTTT.

The J gene is TRBJ1-1, the V gene TRBV6-6; D is undetermined. Germline V gene sequence: CDR1 MNHNY, CDR2 SVGAGI (reference sequence). Between the trimmed V and J ends, which lost 2 bases and 11 bases, there was a span of 9 bases. CDR3 size: 11 residues. CDR3 coding DNA: TGTGCCAGCAGTTACGGGCGAGAGGCTTTCTTT. Its translation: CASSYGREAFF.

The chain combines TRBV18 with TRBJ2-5; 7 bases are shared with TRBD1. The CDR3 runs to 14 residues. Losses at the gene ends were 4 bases for V and 3 bases for J; bases not matched to a gene: 5. CDR1 is KGHSH and CDR2 is LQKENI in the germline V gene. The CDR3 spells CASSLGQIKETQYF. The CDR3 DNA reads as TGTGCCAGCTCACTGGGACAGATTAAAGAGACCCAGTACTTC.

The V and J genes are TRBV4-2 and TRBJ2-7, with a possible D match to TRBD2 (6 bases). CDR1 LGHNA and CDR2 YNFKEQ come from the germline V gene. The CDR3 contains 16 residues. V lost 0 bases, J lost 0 bases, and 12 bases lay in between. The CDR3 here is CASSQENSGSSYEQYF. CDR3 sequence (DNA): TGTGCCAGCAGCCAAGAAAATAGCGGAAGCTCCTACGAGCAGTACTTC.

The gene calls are TRBV5-1 and TRBJ1-4; no firm D call. Germline lookup yields CDR1 SGHRS and CDR2 YFSETQ. This CDR3 region has 14 residues. V was clipped by 3 bases and J by 4 bases, with 10 bases between them. Here the CDR3 DNA reads TGCGCCAGCAGCTCCGAGGGAGGTAATGAAAAACTGTTTTTT. Translated, it gives CASSSEGGNEKLFF.

The chain recombines TRBV7-6 with TRBJ2-5, with no clear D. Germline V gives CDR1 SGHVS, CDR2 FNYEAQ. V was shortened by 7 bases and J by 6 bases, with 21 bases between the two germline ends. The length of the CDR3 is 15 residues. The CDR3 DNA reads as TGTGCCAGCACCGCTTATGGCGCTCCAGCGAAGACCCAGTACTTC. Its translation: CASTAYGAPAKTQYF.